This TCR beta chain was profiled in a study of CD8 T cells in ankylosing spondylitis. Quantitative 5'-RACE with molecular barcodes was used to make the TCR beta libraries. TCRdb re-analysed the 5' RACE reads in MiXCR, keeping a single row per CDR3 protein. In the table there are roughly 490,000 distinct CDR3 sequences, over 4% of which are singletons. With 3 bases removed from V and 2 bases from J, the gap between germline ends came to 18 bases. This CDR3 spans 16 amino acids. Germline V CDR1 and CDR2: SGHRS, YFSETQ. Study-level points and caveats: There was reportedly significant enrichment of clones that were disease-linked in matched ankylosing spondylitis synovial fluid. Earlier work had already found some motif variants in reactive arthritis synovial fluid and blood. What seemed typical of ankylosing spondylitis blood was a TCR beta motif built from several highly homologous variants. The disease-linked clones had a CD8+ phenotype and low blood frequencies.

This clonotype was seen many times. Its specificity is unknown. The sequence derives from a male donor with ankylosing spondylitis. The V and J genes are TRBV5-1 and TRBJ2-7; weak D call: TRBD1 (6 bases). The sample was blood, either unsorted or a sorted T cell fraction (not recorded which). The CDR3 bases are TGCGCCAGCAGCTCGACAGGTCCCTTCCTCGCCTACGAGCAGTACTTC. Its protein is CASSSTGPFLAYEQYF.